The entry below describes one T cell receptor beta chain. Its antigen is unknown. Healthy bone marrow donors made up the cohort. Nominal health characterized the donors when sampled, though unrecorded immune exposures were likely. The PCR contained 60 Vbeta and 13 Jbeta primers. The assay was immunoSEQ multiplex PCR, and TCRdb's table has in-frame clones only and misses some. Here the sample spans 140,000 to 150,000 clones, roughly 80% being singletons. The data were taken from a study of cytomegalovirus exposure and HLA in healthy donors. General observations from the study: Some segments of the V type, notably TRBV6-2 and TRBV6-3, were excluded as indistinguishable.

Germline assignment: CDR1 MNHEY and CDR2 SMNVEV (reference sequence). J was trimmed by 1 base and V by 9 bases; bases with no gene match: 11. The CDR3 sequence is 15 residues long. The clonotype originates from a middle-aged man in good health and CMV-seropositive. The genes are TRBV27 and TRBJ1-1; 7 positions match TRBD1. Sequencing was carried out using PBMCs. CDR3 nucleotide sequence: TGTGCCAGTTATGGGACAGTAGCTCCGAACACTGAAGCTTTCTTT. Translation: CASYGTVAPNTEAFF.